One sample yielded the 15 T cell receptor beta chains listed below, sequenced in a study of T-cell memory formation after mild COVID-19. TCRdb independently ran MiXCR on the 5' RACE reads; one entry per CDR3 protein. In the table there are fewer than 400,000 distinct CDR3 sequences, 10% to 15% of which are singletons. Material for sequencing was PBMCs or a T cell subset sorted from them (not recorded which). The receptors stem from a man younger than 35 who had mild COVID-19 (a few samples of this study predate the infection). Cell type and time point are not known.

This chain links TRBV7-8 with TRBJ2-7; 8 bases line up with TRBD1. The CDR3 totals 14 residues. The germline gives CDR1 SGHVS, CDR2 FQNEAQ. V lost 2 bases to trimming and J lost 3 bases; unmatched junction nucleotides: 3. The CDR3, as DNA: TGTGCCAGCAGCTTACGCGGACAGGGCTACGAGCAGTACGTC. It codes for CASSLRGQGYEQYV.

This clonotype appeared a few times. The CDR3 nucleotides are TGCGCCAGCAGCTTGATTGCGGACGAGCAGTACTTC. Protein product: CASSLIADEQYF. The V and J genes are TRBV5-1 and TRBJ2-7; no definite D call. The CDR3 runs 12 residues. Germline-derived CDR1 and CDR2 are SGHRS and YFSETQ. Trimming stripped 1 base from V and 5 bases from J, with 7 bases between.

In its sample, this clonotype was seen a few times. The V and J genes are TRBV20-1 and TRBJ2-3, with D possibly TRBD2 on 5 matching bases. In germline, CDR1 is DFQATT, CDR2 SNEGSKA (reference sequence). The length of the CDR3 is 15 residues. The ends were cut back, 5 bases at V and 0 bases at J, with 15 bases in the middle. DNA of the CDR3: TGCAGTGCTCCCGCGGGCGGATCTAGCACAGATACGCAGTATTTT. It codes for CSAPAGGSSTDTQYF.

This clonotype was detected a few times. The chain couples TRBV9 to TRBJ2-1; no clear D gene. V was pared by 2 bases and J by 7 bases, with 10 bases between. Germline values: CDR1 SGDLS, CDR2 YYNGEE. The CDR3 has 13 amino acids. CDR3 nucleotide sequence: TGTGCCAGCAGCGTTTCGGGCCCAAATGAGCAGTTCTTC. Encoded protein: CASSVSGPNEQFF.

This clonotype was detected a few times. The V call is TRBV11-2, the J call TRBJ2-1; TRBD2 agrees at 7 bases. V lost 9 bases to trimming and J lost 5 bases; unmatched junction nucleotides: 4. This CDR3 region has 12 residues. The V gene's germline CDR1 is SGHAT and CDR2 FQNNGV. The CDR3 sequence: CASGLVHNEQFF. CDR3 coding DNA: TGTGCCAGTGGACTAGTTCACAATGAGCAGTTCTTC. The full variable domain, with the rest looked up from reference TRBV11-2 and TRBJ2-1, is EAGVAQSPRYKIIEKRQSVAFWCNPISGHATLYWYQQILGQGPKLLIQFQNNGVVDDSQLPKDRFSAERLKGVDSTLKIQPAKLEDSAVYLCASGLVHNEQFFGPGTRLTVL.

CDR3 sequence: CASSYGGNIQYF. The CDR3, as DNA: TGTGCCAGCAGTTACGGGGGGAACATTCAGTACTTC. This chain joins TRBV6-2 or TRBV6-3 and TRBJ2-4; possible D gene TRBD2, 6 bases. The CDR3 extends over 12 amino acids. Trimming removed 2 bases at V and 7 bases at J, with 6 bases between. CDR1 is MNHEY and CDR2 is SVGEGT in the germline V gene.

This clonotype was recorded many times. This sequence joins TRBV2 and TRBJ1-6; no clear D gene. The V and J ends lost 3 bases and 9 bases respectively, with 12 bases between them. CDR1 and CDR2 from the germline V gene are SNHLY and FYNNEI. This CDR3 comprises 14 residues. The CDR3 DNA is TGTGCCAGCAGTGACTTCCCCTCCTCTTCACCCCTCCACTTT. Translating gives CASSDFPSSSPLHF.

This clonotype was recorded many times. The chain has TRBV7-9 and TRBJ1-3; D unresolved. V was clipped by 1 base and J by 7 bases, with 11 bases between them. Germline values: CDR1 SEHNR, CDR2 FQNEAQ (reference sequence). CDR3 length: 14 amino acids. The CDR3 loop is CASSLGRTGNTIYF. The CDR3 coding sequence is TGTGCCAGCAGCTTAGGACGGACCGGGAACACCATATATTTT.

Many counts were recorded for this clonotype. The rearrangement links TRBV28 to TRBJ2-1; no clear D gene. The V gene lost 4 bases and the J gene lost 3 bases, with 4 bases spanning the gap. CDR3 length: 12 residues. Germline CDR1 MDHEN, CDR2 SYDVKM. The CDR3 bases are TGTGCCAGCAGTTCCCGCTACAATGAGCAGTTCTTC. This encodes CASSSRYNEQFF.

The chain has TRBV4-3 and TRBJ2-3; D might be TRBD1 or TRBD2, each matching 5 bases. The CDR3 has 13 residues. CDR1 is LGHNA and CDR2 is YSLEER in the germline V gene. Between the trimmed V and J ends, which lost 4 bases and 6 bases, there was a span of 11 bases. Here the CDR3 reads CASSPGPMDTQYF. The CDR3 DNA is TGCGCCAGCAGCCCGGGACCAATGGATACGCAGTATTTT.

This clonotype was counted many times. The V and J genes are TRBV4-1 and TRBJ2-5; a weak D match, TRBD2 (6 bases). The V and J ends lost 3 bases and 2 bases respectively, with 13 bases between them. The CDR3 runs to 15 residues. In germline, CDR1 is MGHRA, CDR2 YSYEKL. Written as DNA, the CDR3 is TGCGCCAGCAGCCAGCAACCCGGGACTCAAGAGACCCAGTACTTC. As protein: CASSQQPGTQETQYF.

The chain carries TRBV6-2 or TRBV6-3 and TRBJ1-3; D is unclear. Per the germline V gene, CDR1 is MNHEY and CDR2 is SVGEGT. Between the trimmed V and J ends, which lost 6 bases and 0 bases, there was a span of 12 bases. The CDR3 loop spans 15 amino acids. CDR3 region: CASSSGITSGNTIYF. DNA for the CDR3: TGTGCCAGCAGCTCAGGAATTACCTCTGGAAACACCATATATTTT.

This clonotype was detected a few times. The gene calls are TRBV7-3 and TRBJ2-2; D ambiguous. This CDR3 has 15 residues. The ends were cut back, 5 bases at V and 5 bases at J, with 15 bases in the middle. Germline CDR1 SGHTA, CDR2 FQGTGA. CDR3 bases: TGTGCCAGCAGCGTAAAGGGTGGATATACCGGGGAGCTGTTTTTT. The encoded protein is CASSVKGGYTGELFF.

The V gene is TRBV6-2 or TRBV6-3, the J gene TRBJ1-1; a possible D gene is TRBD1 (6 bases). Trimming took off 2 bases at V and 5 bases at J, with 18 bases between the two ends. The CDR3 contains 16 residues. Germline V gene data show CDR1 as MNHEY and CDR2 as SVGEGT. This chain's CDR3 is CASSYPRTTQGTEAFF. In nucleotides, the CDR3 is TGTGCCAGCAGTTACCCCCGGACTACCCAGGGGACTGAAGCTTTCTTT.

This chain joins TRBV5-1 and TRBJ2-7; 14 bases are shared with TRBD2. The trim removed 4 bases at V and 3 bases at J, leaving 6 bases unmatched. Germline V gene data show CDR1 as SGHRS and CDR2 as YFSETQ. This CDR3 region has 16 residues. The DNA for the CDR3 is TGCGCCAGCAGCCCGGGACTAGCGGGGGTCCTCTACGAGCAGTACTTC. This translates into CASSPGLAGVLYEQYF.